This T cell receptor (beta chain) was observed in a study of T-cell reconstitution after alpha-beta-depleted transplantation in children. Study results and limitations: Once a year had passed after transplant, T-cell counts and diversity came mostly from newly produced T cells. As was reported, about two months after transplant, alpha-beta T cells came from several hundred expanded graft clones.

This clonotype occurred a few times. The antigen remains undetermined. As it was prepared, the TCRbeta library received unique molecular identifiers. TCRdb analysed the PCR reads with MiXCR anew, one entry per CDR3 protein. This table holds more than 400,000 distinct CDR3 sequences, roughly 43% found once. V shed 5 bases and J shed 6 bases, with 23 bases lying between them. The CDR3 totals 16 residues. Germline-derived CDR1 and CDR2 are SGHTA and FQGNSA. The specimen comprised PBMCs, sampled before TCRalphabeta/CD19-depleted stem cell transplant. This chain links TRBV7-2 with TRBJ2-7; TRBD2 is a possible D gene (5 bases). This receptor was obtained from a girl aged 2-10 years with aplastic anemia, due to receive a stem cell transplant. DNA of the CDR3: TGTGCCAGCAGCCCATGGGCCGGGGATATTTGGGTCGAGCAGTACTTC. Translated: CASSPWAGDIWVEQYF. The complete variable domain, with remaining parts taken from reference TRBV7-2 and TRBJ2-7, reads GAGVSQSPSNKVTEKGKDVELRCDPISGHTALYWYRQSLGQGLEFLIYFQGNSAPDKSGLPSDRFSAERTGGSVSTLTIQRTQQEDSAVYLCASSPWAGDIWVEQYFGPGTRLTVT.